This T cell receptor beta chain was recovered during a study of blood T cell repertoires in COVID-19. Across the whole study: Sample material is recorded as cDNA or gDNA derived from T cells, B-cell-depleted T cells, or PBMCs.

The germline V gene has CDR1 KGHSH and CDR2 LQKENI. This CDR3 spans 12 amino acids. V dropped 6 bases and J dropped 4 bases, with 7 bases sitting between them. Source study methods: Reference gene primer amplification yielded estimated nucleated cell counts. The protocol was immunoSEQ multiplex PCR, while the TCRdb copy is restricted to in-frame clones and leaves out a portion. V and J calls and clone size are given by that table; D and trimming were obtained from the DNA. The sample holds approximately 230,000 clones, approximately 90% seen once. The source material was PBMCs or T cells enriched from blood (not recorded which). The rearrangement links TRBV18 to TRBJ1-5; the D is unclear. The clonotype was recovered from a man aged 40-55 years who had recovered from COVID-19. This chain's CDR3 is CASSYTNQPQHF. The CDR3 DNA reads TGTGCCAGCTCCTATACTAATCAGCCCCAGCATTTT. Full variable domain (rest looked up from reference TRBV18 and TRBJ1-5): NAGVMQNPRHLVRRRGQEARLRCSPMKGHSHVYWYRQLPEEGLKFMVYLQKENIIDESGMPKERFSAEFPKEGPSILRIQQVVRGDSAAYFCASSYTNQPQHFGDGTRLSIL.